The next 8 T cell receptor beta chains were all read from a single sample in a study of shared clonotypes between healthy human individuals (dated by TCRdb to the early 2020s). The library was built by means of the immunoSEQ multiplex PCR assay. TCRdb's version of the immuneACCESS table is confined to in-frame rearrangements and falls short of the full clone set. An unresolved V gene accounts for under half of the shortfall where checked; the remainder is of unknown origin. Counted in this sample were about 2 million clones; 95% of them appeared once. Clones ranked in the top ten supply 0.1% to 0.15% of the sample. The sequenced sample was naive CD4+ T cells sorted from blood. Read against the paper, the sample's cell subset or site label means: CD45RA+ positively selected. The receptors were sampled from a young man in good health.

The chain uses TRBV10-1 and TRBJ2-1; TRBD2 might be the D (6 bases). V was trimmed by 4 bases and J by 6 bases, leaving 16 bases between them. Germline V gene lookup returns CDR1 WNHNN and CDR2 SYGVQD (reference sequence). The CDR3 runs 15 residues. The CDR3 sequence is CASSGNGMGGNEQFF. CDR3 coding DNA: TGCGCCAGCAGTGGCAACGGGATGGGGGGCAATGAGCAGTTCTTC.

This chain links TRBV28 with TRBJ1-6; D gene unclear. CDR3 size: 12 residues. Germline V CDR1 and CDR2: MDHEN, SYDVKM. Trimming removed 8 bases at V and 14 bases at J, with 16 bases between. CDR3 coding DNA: TGTGCCAGCGTCACGACCAGTCGAGCCCTCCACTTT. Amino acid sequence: CASVTTSRALHF.

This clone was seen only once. CDR3 bases: TGTGCCAGCTCACCCCCGGGGAGGGACAATGAGCAGTTCTTC. It specifies CASSPPGRDNEQFF. The V gene is TRBV18, the J gene TRBJ2-1; 7 bases are a match to TRBD2. Per the germline V gene, CDR1 is KGHSH and CDR2 is LQKENI. The CDR3 spans 14 residues. J gave up 5 bases and V 3 bases, and 4 bases lay outside the gene matches. Full variable domain (rest looked up from reference TRBV18 and TRBJ2-1): NAGVMQNPRHLVRRRGQEARLRCSPMKGHSHVYWYRQLPEEGLKFMVYLQKENIIDESGMPKERFSAEFPKEGPSILRIQQVVRGDSAAYFCASSPPGRDNEQFFGPGTRLTVL.

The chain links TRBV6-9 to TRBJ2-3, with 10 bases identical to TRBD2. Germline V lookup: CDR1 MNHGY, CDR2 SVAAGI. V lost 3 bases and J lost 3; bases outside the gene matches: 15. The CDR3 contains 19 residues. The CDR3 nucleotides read TGTGCCAGCAGTTACCCCAGGAGGGTAGCGGGGGGTGGTACAGATACGCAGTATTTT. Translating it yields CASSYPRRVAGGGTDTQYF.

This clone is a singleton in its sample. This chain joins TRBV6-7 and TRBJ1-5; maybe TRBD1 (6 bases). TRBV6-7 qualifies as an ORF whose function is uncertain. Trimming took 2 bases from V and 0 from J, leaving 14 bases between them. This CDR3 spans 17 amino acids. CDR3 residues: CASSYTDRPYSNQPQHF. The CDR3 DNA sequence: TGTGCCAGCAGTTACACGGACAGACCATATAGCAATCAGCCCCAGCATTTT.

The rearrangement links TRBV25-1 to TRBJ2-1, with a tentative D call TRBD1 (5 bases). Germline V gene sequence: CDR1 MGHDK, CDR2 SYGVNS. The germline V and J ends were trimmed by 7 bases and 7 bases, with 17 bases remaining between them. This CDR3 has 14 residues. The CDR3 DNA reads TGTGCCAGCAAAAATCCAGGGAAGACGAATGAGCAGTTCTTC. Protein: CASKNPGKTNEQFF.

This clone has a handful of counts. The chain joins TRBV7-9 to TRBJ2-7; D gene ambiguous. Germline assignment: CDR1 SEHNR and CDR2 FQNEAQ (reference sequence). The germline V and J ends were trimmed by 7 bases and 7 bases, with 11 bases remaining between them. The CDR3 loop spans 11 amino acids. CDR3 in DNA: TGTGCCAGCACCCCCTCGAGGGAGCAGTACTTC. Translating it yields CASTPSREQYF. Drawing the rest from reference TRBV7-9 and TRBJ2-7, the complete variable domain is DTGVSQNPRHKITKRGQNVTFRCDPISEHNRLYWYRQTLGQGPEFLTYFQNEAQLEKSRLLSDRFSAERPKGSFSTLEIQRTEQGDSAMYLCASTPSREQYFGPGTRLTVT.

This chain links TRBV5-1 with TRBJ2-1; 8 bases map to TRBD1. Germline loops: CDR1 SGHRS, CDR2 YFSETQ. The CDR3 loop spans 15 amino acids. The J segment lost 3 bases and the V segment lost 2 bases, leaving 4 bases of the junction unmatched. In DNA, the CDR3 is TGCGCCAGCAGCTTACGAGACAGGGGCTACAATGAGCAGTTCTTC. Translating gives CASSLRDRGYNEQFF.